Many counts were recorded for the clone carrying this TCR beta chain. What it recognizes is unknown. The data derive from a study of CD8 T cells in ankylosing spondylitis. Study-wide findings and caveats: The study looked at matched synovial fluid samples from ankylosing spondylitis patients. Disease-linked clones were reported to be significantly enriched there. Previously reported in reactive arthritis synovial fluid and blood were some of the motif variants. Ankylosing spondylitis blood appeared to be characterized by a TCR beta motif of under 10 highly homologous variants. Relatively scarce in peripheral blood, disease-linked clones were CD8+.

It was by quantitative 5'-RACE with molecular barcodes that TCR beta libraries were made. In TCRdb, the 5' RACE reads were re-called with MiXCR into one record per CDR3 protein. Of some 450,000 distinct CDR3 sequences in the sample, 15% to 20% were seen once. The CDR3 length is 12 residues. Trimming shortened V by 5 bases and J by 6 bases, and 10 bases separated the two germline ends. The germline gives CDR1 MDHEN, CDR2 SYDVKM. The origin of this receptor is a male donor with ankylosing spondylitis. Sequencing was carried out using blood, either unsorted or a sorted T cell fraction (not recorded which). This chain joins TRBV28 and TRBJ1-1; D remains ambiguous. CDR3 in DNA: TGTGCCAGCAGTCTCAGGAGGGCTGAAGCTTTCTTT. Protein sequence: CASSLRRAEAFF.